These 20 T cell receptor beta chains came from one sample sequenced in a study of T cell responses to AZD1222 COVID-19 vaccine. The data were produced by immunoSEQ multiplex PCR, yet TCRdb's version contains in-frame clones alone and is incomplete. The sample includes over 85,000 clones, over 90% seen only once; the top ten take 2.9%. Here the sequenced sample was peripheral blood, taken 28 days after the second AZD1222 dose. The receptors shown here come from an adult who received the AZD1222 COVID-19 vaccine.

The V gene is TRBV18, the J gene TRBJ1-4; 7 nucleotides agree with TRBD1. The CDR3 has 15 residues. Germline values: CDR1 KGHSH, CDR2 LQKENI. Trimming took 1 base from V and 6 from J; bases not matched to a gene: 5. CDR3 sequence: CASSPLGQLDEKLFF. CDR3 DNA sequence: TGTGCCAGCTCACCACTGGGACAGTTAGATGAAAAACTGTTTTTT.

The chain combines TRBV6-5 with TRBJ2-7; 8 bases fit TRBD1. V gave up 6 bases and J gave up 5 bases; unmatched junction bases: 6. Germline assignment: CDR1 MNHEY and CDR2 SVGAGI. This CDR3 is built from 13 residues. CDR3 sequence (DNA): TGTGCCAGCAGCCAAACGACAGGGGACGAGCAGTACTTC. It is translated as CASSQTTGDEQYF.

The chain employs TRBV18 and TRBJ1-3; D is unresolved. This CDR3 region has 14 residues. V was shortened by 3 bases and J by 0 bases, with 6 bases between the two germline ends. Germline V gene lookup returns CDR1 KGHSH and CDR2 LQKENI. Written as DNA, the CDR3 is TGTGCCAGCTCACCGGGGTACTCTGGAAACACCATATATTTT. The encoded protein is CASSPGYSGNTIYF.

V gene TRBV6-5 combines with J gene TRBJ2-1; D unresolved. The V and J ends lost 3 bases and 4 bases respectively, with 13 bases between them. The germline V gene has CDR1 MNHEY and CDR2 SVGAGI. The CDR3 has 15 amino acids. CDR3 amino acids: CASSYRRRSYNEQFF. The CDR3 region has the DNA TGTGCCAGCAGTTATAGAAGGCGTTCGTACAATGAGCAGTTCTTC.

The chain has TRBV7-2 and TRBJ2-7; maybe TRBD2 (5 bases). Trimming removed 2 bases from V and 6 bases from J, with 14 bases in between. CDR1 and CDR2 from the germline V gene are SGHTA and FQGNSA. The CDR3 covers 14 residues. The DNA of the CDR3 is TGTGCCAGCAGCTTATTCGGAGGTGAAGGCGAGCAGTACTTC. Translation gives CASSLFGGEGEQYF. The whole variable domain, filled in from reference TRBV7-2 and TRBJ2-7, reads GAGVSQSPSNKVTEKGKDVELRCDPISGHTALYWYRQSLGQGLEFLIYFQGNSAPDKSGLPSDRFSAERTGGSVSTLTIQRTQQEDSAVYLCASSLFGGEGEQYFGPGTRLTVT.

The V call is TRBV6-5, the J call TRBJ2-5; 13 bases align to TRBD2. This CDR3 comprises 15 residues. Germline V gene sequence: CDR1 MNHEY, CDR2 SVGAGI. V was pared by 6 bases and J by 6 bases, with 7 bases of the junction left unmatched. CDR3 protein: CASRVTSGGRKTQYF. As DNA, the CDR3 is TGTGCCAGCAGAGTGACTAGCGGGGGGAGGAAGACCCAGTACTTC.

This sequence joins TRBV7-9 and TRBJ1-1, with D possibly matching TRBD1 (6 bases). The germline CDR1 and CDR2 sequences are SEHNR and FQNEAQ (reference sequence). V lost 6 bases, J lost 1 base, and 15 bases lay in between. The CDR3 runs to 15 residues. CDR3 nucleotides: TGTGCCAGCAGACACGGGACGGACAGGAACACTGAAGCTTTCTTT. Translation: CASRHGTDRNTEAFF.

The CDR3 coding sequence is TGTGCCTGGAGTCGAACGAGGGGGCAGCCCCAGCATTTT. It translates to CAWSRTRGQPQHF. The genes are TRBV30 and TRBJ1-5; D is possibly TRBD1 (6 bases). V was shortened by 2 bases and J by 7 bases, with 12 bases between the two germline ends. The length of the CDR3 is 13 residues. CDR1 GTSNPN and CDR2 SVGIG come from the germline V gene (reference sequence).

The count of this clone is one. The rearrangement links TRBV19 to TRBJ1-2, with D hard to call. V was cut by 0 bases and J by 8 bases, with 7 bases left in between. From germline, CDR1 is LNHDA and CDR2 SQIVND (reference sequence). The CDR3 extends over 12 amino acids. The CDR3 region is CASSIDLRGYTF. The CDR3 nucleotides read TGTGCCAGTAGTATAGACCTCCGGGGCTACACCTTC.

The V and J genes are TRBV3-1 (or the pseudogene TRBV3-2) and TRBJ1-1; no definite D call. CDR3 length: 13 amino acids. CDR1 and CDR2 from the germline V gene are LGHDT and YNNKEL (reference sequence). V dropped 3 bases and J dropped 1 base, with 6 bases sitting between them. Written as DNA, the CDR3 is TGTGCCAGCAGCCAGGGGTGGAACACTGAAGCTTTCTTT. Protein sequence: CASSQGWNTEAFF.

CDR3 bases: TGTGCCAGCAGCCGGACTGATTATGAGCAGTTCTTC. This sequence encodes CASSRTDYEQFF. The chain uses TRBV3-1 (or the pseudogene TRBV3-2) and TRBJ2-1; D possibly corresponds to TRBD2 (5 bases). This CDR3 has 12 residues. Germline CDR1 reads LGHDT; CDR2 reads YNNKEL (reference sequence). Trimming removed 4 bases from V and 8 bases from J, with 9 bases in between.

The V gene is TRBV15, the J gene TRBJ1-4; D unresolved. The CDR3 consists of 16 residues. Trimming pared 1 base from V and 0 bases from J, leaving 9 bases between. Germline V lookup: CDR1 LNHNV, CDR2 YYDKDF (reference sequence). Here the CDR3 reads CATSRGIDPTNEKLFF. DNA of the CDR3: TGTGCCACCAGCAGAGGGATAGATCCAACTAATGAAAAACTGTTTTTT.

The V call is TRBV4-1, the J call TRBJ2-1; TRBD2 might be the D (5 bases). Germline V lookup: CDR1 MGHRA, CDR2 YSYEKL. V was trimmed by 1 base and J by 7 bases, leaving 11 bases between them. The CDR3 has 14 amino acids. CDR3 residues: CASSQAGFVNEQFF. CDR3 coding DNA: TGCGCCAGCAGCCAAGCGGGGTTTGTAAATGAGCAGTTCTTC.

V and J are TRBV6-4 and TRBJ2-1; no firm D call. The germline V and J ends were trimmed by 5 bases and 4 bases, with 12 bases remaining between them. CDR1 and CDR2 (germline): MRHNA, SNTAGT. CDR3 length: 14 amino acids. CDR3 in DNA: TGTGCCAGCAGTCACGAGGTTAGTTACAATGAGCAGTTCTTC. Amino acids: CASSHEVSYNEQFF.

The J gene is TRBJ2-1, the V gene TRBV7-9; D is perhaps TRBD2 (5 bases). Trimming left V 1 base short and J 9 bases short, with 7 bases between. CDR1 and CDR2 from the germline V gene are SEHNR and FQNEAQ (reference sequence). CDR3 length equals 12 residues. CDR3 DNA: TGTGCCAGCAGCTTAGTGGACTTTGAGCAGTTCTTC. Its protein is CASSLVDFEQFF. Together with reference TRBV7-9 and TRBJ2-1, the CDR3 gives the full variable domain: DTGVSQNPRHKITKRGQNVTFRCDPISEHNRLYWYRQTLGQGPEFLTYFQNEAQLEKSRLLSDRFSAERPKGSFSTLEIQRTEQGDSAMYLCASSLVDFEQFFGPGTRLTVL.

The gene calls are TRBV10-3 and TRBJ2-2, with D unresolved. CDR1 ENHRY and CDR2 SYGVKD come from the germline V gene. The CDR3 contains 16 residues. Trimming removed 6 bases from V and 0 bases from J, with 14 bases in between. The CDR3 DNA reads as TGTGCCATCAGCCAAGATCCGGGCTCGAACACCGGGGAGCTGTTTTTT. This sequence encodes CAISQDPGSNTGELFF.

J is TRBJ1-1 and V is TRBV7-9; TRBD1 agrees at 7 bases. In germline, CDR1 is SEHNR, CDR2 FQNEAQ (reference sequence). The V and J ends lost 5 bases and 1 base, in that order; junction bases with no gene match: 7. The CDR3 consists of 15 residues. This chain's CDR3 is CASSHPGTANTEAFF. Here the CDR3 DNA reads TGTGCCAGCAGCCACCCCGGGACAGCGAACACTGAAGCTTTCTTT. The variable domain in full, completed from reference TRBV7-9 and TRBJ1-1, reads DTGVSQNPRHKITKRGQNVTFRCDPISEHNRLYWYRQTLGQGPEFLTYFQNEAQLEKSRLLSDRFSAERPKGSFSTLEIQRTEQGDSAMYLCASSHPGTANTEAFFGQGTRLTVV.

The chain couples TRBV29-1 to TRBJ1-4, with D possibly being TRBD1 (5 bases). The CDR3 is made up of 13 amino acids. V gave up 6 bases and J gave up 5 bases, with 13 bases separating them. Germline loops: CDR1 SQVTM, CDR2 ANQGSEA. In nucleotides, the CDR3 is TGCAGCGTGGCCGGGACTGAGAATGAAAAACTGTTTTTT. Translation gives CSVAGTENEKLFF.

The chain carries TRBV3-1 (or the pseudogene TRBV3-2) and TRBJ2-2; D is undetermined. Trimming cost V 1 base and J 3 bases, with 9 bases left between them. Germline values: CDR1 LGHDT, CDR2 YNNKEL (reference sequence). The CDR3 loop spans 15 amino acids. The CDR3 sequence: CASSQVRLYTGELFF. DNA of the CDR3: TGTGCCAGCAGCCAAGTGAGGCTCTACACCGGGGAGCTGTTTTTT.

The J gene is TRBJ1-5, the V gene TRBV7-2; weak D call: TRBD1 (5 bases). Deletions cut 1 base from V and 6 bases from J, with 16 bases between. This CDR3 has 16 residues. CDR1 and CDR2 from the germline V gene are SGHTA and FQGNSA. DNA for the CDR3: TGTGCCAGCAGCTTAGACGTAGGAGGGGTAGGTCAGCCCCAGCATTTT. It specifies CASSLDVGGVGQPQHF.